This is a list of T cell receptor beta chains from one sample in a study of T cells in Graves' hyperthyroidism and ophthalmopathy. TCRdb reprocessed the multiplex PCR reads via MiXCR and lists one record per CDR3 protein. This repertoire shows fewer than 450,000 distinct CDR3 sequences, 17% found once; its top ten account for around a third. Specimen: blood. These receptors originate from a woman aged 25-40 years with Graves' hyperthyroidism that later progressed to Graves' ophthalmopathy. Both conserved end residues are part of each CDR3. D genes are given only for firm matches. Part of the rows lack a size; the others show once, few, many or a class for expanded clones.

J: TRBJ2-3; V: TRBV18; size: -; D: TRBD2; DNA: TGTGCCAGCTCACCAATAGGCGGGAGTTCAGATACGCAGTATTTT; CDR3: CASSPIGGSSDTQYF
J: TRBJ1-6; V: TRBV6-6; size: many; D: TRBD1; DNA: TGTGCCAGCAGTTACTCTTGGACAGGGGCTTCTAATTCACCCCTCCACTTT; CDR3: CASSYSWTGASNSPLHF
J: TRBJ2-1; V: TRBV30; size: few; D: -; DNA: TGTGCCTGGAGTGTCACCGGTGAGCAGTTCTTC; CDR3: CAWSVTGEQFF
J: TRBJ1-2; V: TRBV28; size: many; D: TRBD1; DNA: TGTGCCAGCAGAACTCTCTACAGGGGTTCAGACTATGGCTACACCTTC; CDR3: CASRTLYRGSDYGYTF
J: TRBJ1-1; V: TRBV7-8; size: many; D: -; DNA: TGTGCCAGCACCCTGGGCGATACTGAAGCTTTCTTT; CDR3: CASTLGDTEAFF
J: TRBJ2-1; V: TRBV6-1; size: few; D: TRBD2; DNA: TGTGCCAGCAGTTACCCCGAGCGGGGTTGGAATGAGCAGTTCTTC; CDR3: CASSYPERGWNEQFF
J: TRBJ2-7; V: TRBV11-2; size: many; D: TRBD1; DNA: TGTGCCAGCAGTCACCCAATCGGGACAGAACACTACGAGCAGTACTTC; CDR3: CASSHPIGTEHYEQYF
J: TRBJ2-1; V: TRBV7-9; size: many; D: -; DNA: TGTGCCAGCAGCTTTGTTGGGACGGATTACAATGAGCAGTTCTTC; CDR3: CASSFVGTDYNEQFF
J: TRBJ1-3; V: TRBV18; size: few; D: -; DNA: TGTGCCAGCTCACCGCAAGTCGGGGGAGCTGGAAACACCATATATTTT; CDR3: CASSPQVGGAGNTIYF
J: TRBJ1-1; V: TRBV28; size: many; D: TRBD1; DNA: TGTGCCAGCAGTACCCGACAGGGGGCAAAGGACACTGAAGCTTTCTTT; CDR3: CASSTRQGAKDTEAFF
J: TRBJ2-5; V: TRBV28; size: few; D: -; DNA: TGTGCCAGCAGTTTACTCAGTCGGACCCAGTACTTC; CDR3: CASSLLSRTQYF
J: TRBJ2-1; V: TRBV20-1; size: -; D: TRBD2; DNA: TGCAGTGCTAGAGAGGGGCGGGGGGACAATGAGCAGTTCTTC; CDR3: CSAREGRGDNEQFF
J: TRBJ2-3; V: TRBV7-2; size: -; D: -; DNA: TGTGCCAGCAGCTTAACGAAATCTAGGACCGCAGATACGCAGTATTTT; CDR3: CASSLTKSRTADTQYF
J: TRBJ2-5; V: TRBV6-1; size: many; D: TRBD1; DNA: TGTGCCAGCAGGGAGCGTACAGGGGTGGGGACCCAGTACTTC; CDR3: CASRERTGVGTQYF
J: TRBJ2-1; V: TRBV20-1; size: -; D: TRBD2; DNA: TGCAGTGCCGGGACTAGCGGGAGTATCGAGCAGTTCTTC; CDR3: CSAGTSGSIEQFF
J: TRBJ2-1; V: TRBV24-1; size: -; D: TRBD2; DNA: TGTGCCACCAGTGATCGGACTAGCGGGGGTTACAATGAGCAGTTCTTC; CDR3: CATSDRTSGGYNEQFF
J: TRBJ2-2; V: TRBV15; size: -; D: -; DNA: TGTGCCACCAGCAGAGATGTAGGAGGGCACCTCGGGACCGGGGAGCTGTTTTTT; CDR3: CATSRDVGGHLGTGELFF
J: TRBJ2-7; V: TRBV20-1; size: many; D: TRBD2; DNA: TGCAGTGCCTCCGAGACTAGCGTCTCCTACGAGCAGTACTTC; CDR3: CSASETSVSYEQYF
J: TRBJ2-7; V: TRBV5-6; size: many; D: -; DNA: TGTGCCAGCAGCCCTACGCACAGCGCGGTCTACGAGCAGTACTTC; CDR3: CASSPTHSAVYEQYF
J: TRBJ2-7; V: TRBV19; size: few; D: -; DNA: TGTGCCAGTAGTCCCTGGGACGGCCATTACGAGCAGTACTTC; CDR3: CASSPWDGHYEQYF
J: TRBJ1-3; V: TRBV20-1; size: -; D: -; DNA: TGCAGTGCAAGACAGCACTCTGGAAACACCATATATTTT; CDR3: CSARQHSGNTIYF
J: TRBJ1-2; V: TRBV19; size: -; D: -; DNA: TGTGCCAGTAGCTTTGCGAGGGTCTACACCTTC; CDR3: CASSFARVYTF
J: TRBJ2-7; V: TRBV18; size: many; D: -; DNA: TGTGCCAGCTCACCAGACCCGAACTACGAGCAGTACTTC; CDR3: CASSPDPNYEQYF
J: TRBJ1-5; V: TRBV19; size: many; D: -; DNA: TGTGCCAGTAGTATACGGGGGGTCGCCAGCAATCAGCCCCAGCATTTT; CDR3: CASSIRGVASNQPQHF
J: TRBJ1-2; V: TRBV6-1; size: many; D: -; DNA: TGTGCCAGCAGGAGGAGGGCCAACCCGAGGGGCCTTCATGGCTACACCTTC; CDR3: CASRRRANPRGLHGYTF
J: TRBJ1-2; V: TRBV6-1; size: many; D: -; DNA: TGTGCCAGCACCCCGGGGGGGAACGAAGGCTACACCTTC; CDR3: CASTPGGNEGYTF
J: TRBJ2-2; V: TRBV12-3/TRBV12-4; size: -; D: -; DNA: TGTGCCAGCAGTTATGACATTTCCCGGGAGCTGTTTTTT; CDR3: CASSYDISRELFF
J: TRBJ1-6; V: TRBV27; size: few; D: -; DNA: TGTGCCAGCAGTAATAGCAGGGGAGGAAATTCACCCCTCCACTTT; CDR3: CASSNSRGGNSPLHF
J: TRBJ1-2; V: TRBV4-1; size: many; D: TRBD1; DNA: TGCGCCAGCAGCCATATGGACAGGGGGTTGTATGGCTACACCTTC; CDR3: CASSHMDRGLYGYTF
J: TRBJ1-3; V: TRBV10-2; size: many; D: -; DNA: TGCGCCAGCAGCGGTGCCTCTGGAAACACCATATATTTT; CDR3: CASSGASGNTIYF
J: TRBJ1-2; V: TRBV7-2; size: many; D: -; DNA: TGTGCCAGCAGCTTAAAGGGAGTCGGTGGCTACACCTTC; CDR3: CASSLKGVGGYTF
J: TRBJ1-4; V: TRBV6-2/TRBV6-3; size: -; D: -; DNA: TGTGCCAGCAGTTCCGGGACGAGCAATGAAGAACTGTTTTTT; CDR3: CASSSGTSNEELFF
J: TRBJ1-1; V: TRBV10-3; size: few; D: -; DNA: TGTGCCATCAGTGACGTAGGGGGCACTGAAGCTTTCTTT; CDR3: CAISDVGGTEAFF
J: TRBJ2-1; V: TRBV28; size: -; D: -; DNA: TGTGCCAGCAGTCCTCGGACAGGGCGGGGGGGGTACAATGAGCAGTTCTTC; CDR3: CASSPRTGRGGYNEQFF
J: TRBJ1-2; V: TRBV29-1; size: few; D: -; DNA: TGCAGCGTTGTTAAAGAAAACTATGACTACACCTTC; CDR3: CSVVKENYDYTF
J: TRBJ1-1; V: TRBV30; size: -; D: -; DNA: TGTGCCTGGAGTTTAAGGGGCAGTAATCTCCTAGCGGTGGGGACTGAAGCTTTCTTT; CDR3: CAWSLRGSNLLAVGTEAFF
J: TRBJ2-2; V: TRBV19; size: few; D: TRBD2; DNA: TGTGCCAGTAGCGGGAGGGCCAGCCCGAACACCGGGGAGCTGTTTTTT; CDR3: CASSGRASPNTGELFF
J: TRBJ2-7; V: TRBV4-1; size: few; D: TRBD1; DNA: TGCGCCAGCAGCCACGGACAGGGAGCCCTAGTTGCGGACGAGCAGTACTTC; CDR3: CASSHGQGALVADEQYF
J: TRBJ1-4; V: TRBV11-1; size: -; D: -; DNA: TGTGCCAGCAGCTACAGTGCCCTCCCTAATGAAAAACTGTTTTTT; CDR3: CASSYSALPNEKLFF
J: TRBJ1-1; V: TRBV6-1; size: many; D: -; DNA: TGTGCCAGCAGTAACAGGGAAAACACTGAAGCTTTCTTT; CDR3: CASSNRENTEAFF
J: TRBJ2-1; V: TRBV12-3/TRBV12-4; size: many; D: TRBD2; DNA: TGTGCCAGCACCCGGGGGGGACTAGTTGGAAATGAGCAGTTCTTC; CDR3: CASTRGGLVGNEQFF
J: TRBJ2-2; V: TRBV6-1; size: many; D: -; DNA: TGTGCCAGCAGTGAACGCCCCGTAGGGGAGCTGTTTTTT; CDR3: CASSERPVGELFF
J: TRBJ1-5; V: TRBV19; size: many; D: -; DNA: TGTGCCAGCAAAGCTCGGGGGGGAGACAATCAGCCCCAGCATTTT; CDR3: CASKARGGDNQPQHF
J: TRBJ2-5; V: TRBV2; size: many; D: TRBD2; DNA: TGTGCCAGCAAAGGAAGGGGAGGGGAGACCCAGTACTTC; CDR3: CASKGRGGETQYF
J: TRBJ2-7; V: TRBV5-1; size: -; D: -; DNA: TGCGCCAGCAGCTTGGGACACCCGGGCTACGAGCAGTACTTC; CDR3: CASSLGHPGYEQYF
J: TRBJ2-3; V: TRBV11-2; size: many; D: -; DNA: TGTGCCAGCAGCTCACGCACAGATACGCAGTATTTT; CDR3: CASSSRTDTQYF
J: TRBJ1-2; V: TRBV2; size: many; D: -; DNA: TGTGCCAGCAGTCTGACGGGGAAAGGCTATGGCTACACCTTC; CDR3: CASSLTGKGYGYTF
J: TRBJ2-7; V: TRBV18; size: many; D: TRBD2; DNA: TGTGCCAGCTCACCAGAACTAGCGGGGATCGGGGAGCAGTACTTC; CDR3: CASSPELAGIGEQYF
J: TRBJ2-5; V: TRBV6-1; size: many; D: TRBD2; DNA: TGTGCCAGCACAGAAAGACTAGCGGGACGAAGGGAGACCCAGTACTTC; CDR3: CASTERLAGRRETQYF
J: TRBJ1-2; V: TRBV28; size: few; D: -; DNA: TGTGCCAGCAGTTTTTCGGAATATGGCTACACCTTC; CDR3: CASSFSEYGYTF